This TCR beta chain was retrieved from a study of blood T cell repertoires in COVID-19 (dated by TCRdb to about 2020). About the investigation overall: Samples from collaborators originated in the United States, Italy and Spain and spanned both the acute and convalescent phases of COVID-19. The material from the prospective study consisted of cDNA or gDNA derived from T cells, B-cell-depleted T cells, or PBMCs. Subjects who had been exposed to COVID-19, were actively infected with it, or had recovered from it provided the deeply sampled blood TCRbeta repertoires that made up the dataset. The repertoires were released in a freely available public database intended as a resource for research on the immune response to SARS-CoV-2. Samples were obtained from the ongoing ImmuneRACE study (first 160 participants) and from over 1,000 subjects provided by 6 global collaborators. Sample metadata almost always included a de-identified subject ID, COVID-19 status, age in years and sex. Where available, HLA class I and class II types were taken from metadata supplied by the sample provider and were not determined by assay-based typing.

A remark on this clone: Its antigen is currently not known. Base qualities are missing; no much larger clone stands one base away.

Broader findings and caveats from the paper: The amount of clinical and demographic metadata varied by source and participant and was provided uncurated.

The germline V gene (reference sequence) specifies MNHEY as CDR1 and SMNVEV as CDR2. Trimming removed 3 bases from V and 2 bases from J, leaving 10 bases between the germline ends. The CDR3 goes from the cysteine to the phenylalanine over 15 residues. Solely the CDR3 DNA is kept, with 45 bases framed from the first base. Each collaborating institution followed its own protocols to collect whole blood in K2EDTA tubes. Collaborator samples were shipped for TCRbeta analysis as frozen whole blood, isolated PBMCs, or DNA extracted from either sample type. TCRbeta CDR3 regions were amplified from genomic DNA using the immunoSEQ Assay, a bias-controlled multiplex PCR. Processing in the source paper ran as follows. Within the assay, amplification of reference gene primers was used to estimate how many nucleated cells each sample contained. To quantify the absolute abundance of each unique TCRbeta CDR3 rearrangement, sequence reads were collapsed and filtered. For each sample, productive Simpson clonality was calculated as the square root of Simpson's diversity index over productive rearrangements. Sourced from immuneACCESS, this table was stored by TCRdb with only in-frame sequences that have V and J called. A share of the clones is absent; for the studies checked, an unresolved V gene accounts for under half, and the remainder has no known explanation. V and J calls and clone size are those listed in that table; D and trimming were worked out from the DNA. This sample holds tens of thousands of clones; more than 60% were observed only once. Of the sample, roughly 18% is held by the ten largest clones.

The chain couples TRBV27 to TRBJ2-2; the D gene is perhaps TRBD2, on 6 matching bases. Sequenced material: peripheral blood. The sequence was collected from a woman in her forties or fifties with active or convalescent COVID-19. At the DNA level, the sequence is TGTGCCAGCAGTTTTAGCGGCCTTAACACCGGGGAGCTGTTTTTT. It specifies CASSFSGLNTGELFF.